These 8 T cell receptor beta chains came from one sample sequenced in a study of shared clonotypes between healthy human individuals. TCRdb's table, derived via immunoSEQ multiplex PCR, lists solely in-frame clones and lacks some. The repertoire includes over 850,000 clones, 70% to 80% of them detected once, and approximately 0.52% sits in the top ten. The source material was memory CD4+ T cells from PBMCs. The subset denotes: CD45RA-negative fraction. These receptors were collected from a man younger than 35 in good health. Some clones in this sample may be carry-over from other donors' samples.

CDR3: CASRPDRGIRDTQYF. The CDR3 DNA reads as TGTGCCAGCCGTCCGGACAGGGGGATCAGAGATACGCAGTATTTT. This chain joins TRBV7-9 and TRBJ2-3; TRBD1 aligns across 10 bases. Per the germline V gene, CDR1 is SEHNR and CDR2 is FQNEAQ (reference sequence). This CDR3 spans 15 amino acids. V lost 8 bases to trimming and J lost 5 bases; unmatched junction nucleotides: 10.

The V call is TRBV25-1, the J call TRBJ2-1, with a weak D call TRBD1 (6 bases). Trimming stripped 7 bases from V and 0 bases from J, with 13 bases between. Germline V gene sequence: CDR1 MGHDK, CDR2 SYGVNS. The CDR3 totals 15 residues. The CDR3 sequence is CASTVLGGSYNEQFF. CDR3 nucleotide sequence: TGTGCCAGCACTGTACTAGGGGGCTCCTACAATGAGCAGTTCTTC.

V gene TRBV18 combines with J gene TRBJ1-3, with TRBD1 matching over 7 bases. The CDR3 length is 16 residues. The J segment lost 5 bases and the V segment lost 4 bases, leaving 11 bases of the junction unmatched. The germline CDR1 and CDR2 sequences are KGHSH and LQKENI. CDR3 sequence (DNA): TGTGCCAGCTCACTCCCCGGAGACAGGGAAAGAAACACCATATATTTT. Protein sequence: CASSLPGDRERNTIYF.

V and J are TRBV5-4 and TRBJ2-3; D not resolved. Germline CDR1 is SGHNT and CDR2 is YYREEE (reference sequence). V was shortened by 5 bases and J by 5 bases, with 12 bases between the two germline ends. The CDR3 contains 13 residues. This chain's CDR3 is CASRLPLGDTQYF. CDR3 DNA sequence: TGTGCCAGCAGGCTGCCGTTGGGAGATACGCAGTATTTT. The full variable domain, completed using reference TRBV5-4 and TRBJ2-3, is ETGVTQSPTHLIKTRGQQVTLRCSSQSGHNTVSWYQQALGQGPQFIFQYYREEENGRGNFPPRFSGLQFPNYSSELNVNALELDDSALYLCASRLPLGDTQYFGPGTRLTVL.

V usage is TRBV28 and J usage is TRBJ1-2; a possible D gene is TRBD1 (5 bases). The CDR3 totals 15 residues. The germline CDR1 and CDR2 sequences are MDHEN and SYDVKM. The V end lost 7 bases, the J end lost 3 bases, and 18 bases lay between the germline ends. As DNA, the CDR3 is TGTGCCAGCAAACCGCCTCGGGGGACTTACTATGGCTACACCTTC. Residues: CASKPPRGTYYGYTF.

CDR3 in DNA: TGTGCCAGCAGCCCTTATCCCCAGGGTTCCGCCGGGGAGCTGTTTTTT. It is translated as CASSPYPQGSAGELFF. The chain employs TRBV2 and TRBJ2-2; a weak D match, TRBD1 (5 bases). V was shortened by 6 bases and J by 6 bases, with 20 bases between the two germline ends. The CDR3 sequence is 16 residues long. The germline V gene has CDR1 SNHLY and CDR2 FYNNEI.

The count of this clone is one. V gene TRBV18 combines with J gene TRBJ2-5; TRBD1 matches 9 bases. Trimming at V came to 6 bases and at J to 3 bases, leaving 2 bases not matched to a gene. The CDR3 contains 13 residues. Germline lookup yields CDR1 KGHSH and CDR2 LQKENI. Here the CDR3 reads CASSRDREETQYF. The CDR3 coding sequence is TGTGCCAGCTCCCGGGACAGGGAAGAGACCCAGTACTTC.

With regard to this clone: A much larger clone sits a single nucleotide away, making a read error possible. CDR3 sequence reads: CASSLQGEKLFF. In nucleotides, the CDR3 is TGTGCCAGCAGCTTACAGGGGGAAAAACTGTTTTTT. The genes are TRBV7-6 and TRBJ1-4; TRBD1 is a possible D gene (6 bases). Germline V CDR1 and CDR2: SGHVS, FNYEAQ. The V gene lost 2 bases and the J gene lost 8 bases, with 6 bases spanning the gap. This CDR3 has 12 amino acids.